This paragraph reports one T cell receptor (beta chain). Which antigen it targets is not known. Base qualities are not provided; no much larger clone lies one nucleotide away. Whole blood was collected in K2EDTA tubes by collaborating institutions according to the institutions' own protocols. For TCRbeta analysis, collaborator samples were shipped as frozen whole blood, as isolated PBMCs, or as DNA extracted from either sample type. The cysteine opens and the phenylalanine closes a CDR3 of 17 amino acids. Only CDR3 DNA remains: 51 bases, in frame from the first base. The data originate from a study of blood T cell repertoires in COVID-19 (dated by TCRdb to about 2020). General notes on the study: Samples covering the acute and convalescent phases of COVID-19 were provided by collaborators in the United States, Italy and Spain. The prospective study material was composed of cDNA or gDNA derived from T cells, B-cell-depleted T cells, or PBMCs. The dataset comprised deeply sampled blood TCRbeta repertoires from subjects exposed to, actively infected with, or recovered from COVID-19. The repertoires were released in a freely available public database intended as a resource for research on the immune response to SARS-CoV-2. Samples were obtained from the ongoing ImmuneRACE study (first 160 participants) and from over a thousand subjects provided by 6 global collaborators. The sample metadata nearly always contained a de-identified subject ID, COVID-19 status, age in years and sex. Where available, HLA class I and class II types were obtained from metadata supplied by the sample provider rather than from assay-based typing. What the authors observed across the whole study: The amount of clinical and demographic metadata varied by source and participant and was provided uncurated.

TCRbeta CDR3 regions were amplified from genomic DNA by means of the immunoSEQ Assay, a bias-controlled multiplex PCR. Processing in the source paper ran as follows. The number of nucleated cells in each sample was estimated by amplification of reference gene primers within the assay. To quantify the absolute abundance of each unique TCRbeta CDR3 rearrangement, sequence reads were collapsed and filtered. For each sample, productive Simpson clonality was calculated as the square root of Simpson's diversity index across productive rearrangements. In its TCRdb copy, this immuneACCESS table keeps in-frame sequences only and misses some clones. Where compared with another copy, unresolved V genes explain less than half of these, and the others have no known cause. V and J calls and clone size are given by that table; D and trimming were obtained from the DNA. This sample has about 40,000 clones in its table, and under 85% of those were observed once. The top ten constitute 30% to 35% of the sample.

The clonotype comes from a woman of 80 years or more with acute or convalescent COVID-19. The chain was built from TRBV21-1 and TRBJ2-7; the table's D call of TRBD1 was not tested on the DNA. TRBV21-1 constitutes a pseudogene. Sequencing input: peripheral blood. The CDR3 protein sequence reads: CASSAKRMNRDQGEQYF. The DNA sequence follows: TGTGCCAGCAGTGCTAAGCGGATGAACAGGGACCAGGGGGAGCAGTACTTC.